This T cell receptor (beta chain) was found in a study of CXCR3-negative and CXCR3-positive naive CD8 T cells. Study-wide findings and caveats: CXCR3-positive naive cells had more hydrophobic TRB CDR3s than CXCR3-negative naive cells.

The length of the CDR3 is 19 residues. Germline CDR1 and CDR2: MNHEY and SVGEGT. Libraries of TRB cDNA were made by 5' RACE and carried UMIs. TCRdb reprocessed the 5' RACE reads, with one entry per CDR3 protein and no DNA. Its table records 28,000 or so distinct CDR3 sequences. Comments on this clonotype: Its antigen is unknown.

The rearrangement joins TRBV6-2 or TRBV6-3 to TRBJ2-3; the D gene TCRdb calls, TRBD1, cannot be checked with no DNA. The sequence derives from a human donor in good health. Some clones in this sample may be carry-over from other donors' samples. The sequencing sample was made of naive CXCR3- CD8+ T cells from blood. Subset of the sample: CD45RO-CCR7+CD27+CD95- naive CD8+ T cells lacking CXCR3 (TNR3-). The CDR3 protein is CASSSGQFFLISGTDTQYF.